This T cell receptor beta chain stems from a study of cytomegalovirus exposure and HLA in healthy donors. With 60 Vbeta and 13 Jbeta primers, the PCR was carried out. Method: immunoSEQ multiplex PCR; TCRdb's copy keeps in-frame clones and lacks some. The table records under 200,000 clones, 85% of them present only once. Regarding this clone: Its target is not known.

The CDR3 has 12 residues. The germline V gene has CDR1 GTSNPN and CDR2 SVGIG (reference sequence). Trimming took off 3 bases at V and 7 bases at J, with 12 bases between the two ends. Overall study findings and caveats: Most CMV-associated TCR beta chains were later found to appear HLA-restricted.

The specimen sequenced was PBMCs. The clonotype comes from a woman in her forties or fifties in good health and CMV-seronegative. The chain couples TRBV30 to TRBJ1-2; possible D gene TRBD1, 5 bases. The CDR3 here is CAWRKGGAGYTF. DNA of the CDR3: TGTGCCTGGAGAAAGGGAGGGGCTGGCTACACCTTC. The full variable domain, rest sourced from reference TRBV30 and TRBJ1-2, is SQTIHQWPATLVQPVGSPLSLECTVEGTSNPNLYWYRQAAGRGLQLLFYSVGIGQISSEVPQNLSASRPQDRQFILSSKKLLLSDSGFYLCAWRKGGAGYTFGSGTRLTVV.